The 9 T cell receptor beta chains presented below share a single source sample, sequenced in a study of blood T cell repertoires in COVID-19. Generated by immunoSEQ multiplex PCR, the TCRdb table keeps only in-frame clones and is missing some. The sample holds hundreds of thousands of clones, roughly 84% seen once. The sample was PBMCs or T cells enriched from blood (not recorded which). These receptors came from a woman in her twenties or thirties who had recovered from COVID-19.

This sequence joins TRBV11-2 and TRBJ2-7; 8 bases are a match to TRBD2. Germline trimming cut 5 bases from V and 3 bases from J; bases unmatched to any gene: 3. The CDR3 has 13 residues. Germline CDR1 and CDR2: SGHAT and FQNNGV. The CDR3 nucleotides are TGTGCCAGCAGCCGCGGGGGGCGCTACGAGCAGTACTTC. As protein: CASSRGGRYEQYF.

This clone was picked up a small number of times. J is TRBJ1-2 and V is TRBV7-9, with D possibly being TRBD1 (5 bases). The CDR3 length is 14 residues. Germline CDR1 reads SEHNR; CDR2 reads FQNEAQ (reference sequence). V was pared by 0 bases and J by 7 bases, with 12 bases between. Here the CDR3 DNA reads TGTGCCAGCAGCTTAGCATCGGGGGTTGGTGGCTACACCTTC. Its translation: CASSLASGVGGYTF. Together with reference TRBV7-9 and TRBJ1-2, the CDR3 gives the full variable domain: DTGVSQNPRHKITKRGQNVTFRCDPISEHNRLYWYRQTLGQGPEFLTYFQNEAQLEKSRLLSDRFSAERPKGSFSTLEIQRTEQGDSAMYLCASSLASGVGGYTFGSGTRLTVV.

The chain joins TRBV14 to TRBJ2-1; TRBD1 might be the D (6 bases). The V and J ends lost 4 bases and 7 bases respectively, with 23 bases between them. CDR1 and CDR2 (germline): SGHDN, FVKESK. The CDR3 has 17 amino acids. The CDR3 coding sequence is TGTGCCAGCAGCCGGGGTCTCGGGACACTCAGGAGAAATGAGCAGTTCTTC. This encodes CASSRGLGTLRRNEQFF.

The chain joins TRBV5-6 to TRBJ1-5, with unresolved D. Germline V CDR1 and CDR2: SGHDT, YYEEEE. V gave up 1 base and J gave up 6 bases, with 11 bases separating them. The CDR3 is made up of 14 amino acids. The CDR3 coding sequence is TGTGCCAGCAGCTTGCAGAGAGGAGGTCAGCCCCAGCATTTT. Translation: CASSLQRGGQPQHF.

The gene calls are TRBV3-1 (or the pseudogene TRBV3-2) and TRBJ2-3, with 9 positions matching TRBD1. V trimming: 7 bases; J trimming: 5 bases; junction bases outside the gene matches: 13. This CDR3 has 16 residues. Per the germline V gene, CDR1 is LGHDT and CDR2 is YNNKEL (reference sequence). CDR3: CASTPRGQGGRDTQYF. The CDR3 DNA reads TGTGCCAGCACCCCCCGGGGACAGGGAGGTCGAGATACGCAGTATTTT.

The genes are TRBV5-5 and TRBJ2-7; 9 bases map to TRBD1. Germline assignment: CDR1 SGHKS and CDR2 YYEKEE (reference sequence). V shed 5 bases and J 1 base; nucleotides not matched to a gene: 4. This CDR3 region has 14 residues. CDR3 amino acids: CASRVTGGSYEQYF. As DNA, the CDR3 is TGTGCCAGCAGGGTGACAGGGGGTTCCTACGAGCAGTACTTC. Full variable domain (outside the CDR3, taken from reference TRBV5-5 and TRBJ2-7): DAGVTQSPTHLIKTRGQQVTLRCSPISGHKSVSWYQQVLGQGPQFIFQYYEKEERGRGNFPDRFSARQFPNYSSELNVNALLLGDSALYLCASRVTGGSYEQYFGPGTRLTVT.

This CDR3 is CASSPQSQDEQFF. The CDR3 nucleotides are TGTGCCAGCTCACCACAGAGCCAAGATGAGCAGTTCTTC. This chain connects TRBV18 to TRBJ2-1; D gene uncertain. The CDR3 spans 13 residues. CDR1 is KGHSH and CDR2 is LQKENI in the germline V gene. Trimming left V 1 base short and J 8 bases short, with 9 bases between.

The chain carries TRBV25-1 and TRBJ1-4; D is unresolved. This CDR3 contains 17 residues. The V gene lost 3 bases and the J gene lost 3 bases, with 17 bases spanning the gap. The V gene's germline CDR1 is MGHDK and CDR2 SYGVNS. The CDR3 bases are TGTGCCAGCAGTGATCCCTCTCTTGGTGCAGCTAATGAAAAACTGTTTTTT. Translated: CASSDPSLGAANEKLFF. The full variable domain, its missing parts supplied by reference TRBV25-1 and TRBJ1-4, is EADIYQTPRYLVIGTGKKITLECSQTMGHDKMYWYQQDPGMELHLIHYSYGVNSTEKGDLSSESTVSRIRTEHFPLTLESARPSHTSQYLCASSDPSLGAANEKLFFGSGTQLSVL.

V is TRBV11-2 and J is TRBJ1-2; 10 bases agree with TRBD1. Germline V gene data show CDR1 as SGHAT and CDR2 as FQNNGV. The CDR3 loop spans 15 amino acids. The J segment lost 8 bases and the V segment lost 4 bases, leaving 10 bases of the junction unmatched. The CDR3 reads CASSSTGTGAGGYTF. DNA for the CDR3: TGTGCCAGCAGCTCAACCGGGACAGGGGCAGGCGGCTACACCTTC. Drawing the rest from reference TRBV11-2 and TRBJ1-2, the complete variable domain is EAGVAQSPRYKIIEKRQSVAFWCNPISGHATLYWYQQILGQGPKLLIQFQNNGVVDDSQLPKDRFSAERLKGVDSTLKIQPAKLEDSAVYLCASSSTGTGAGGYTFGSGTRLTVV.